Listed here are 23 T cell receptor beta chains from one sample, sequenced in a study of blood T cell repertoires in COVID-19. Data came from immunoSEQ multiplex PCR; TCRdb stores just in-frame clones and leaves some out. The sample carries about 73,000 clones, 80% to 90% recorded once. Sequencing used peripheral blood. The receptors come from a man older than 75 with acute or convalescent COVID-19.

Here the CDR3 DNA reads TGTGCCAGTAGTAATATTGGGGGGTATCCTAACAATGAGCAGTTCTTC. Translating gives CASSNIGGYPNNEQFF. The rearrangement links TRBV19 to TRBJ2-1; D may be TRBD2 (6 bases). CDR1 is LNHDA and CDR2 is SQIVND in the germline V gene (reference sequence). This CDR3 comprises 16 residues. The V gene lost 4 bases and the J gene lost 5 bases, with 18 bases spanning the gap. The full variable domain, its missing parts supplied by reference TRBV19 and TRBJ2-1, is DGGITQSPKYLFRKEGQNVTLSCEQNLNHDAMYWYRQDPGQGLRLIYYSQIVNDFQKGDIAEGYSVSREKKESFPLTVTSAQKNPTAFYLCASSNIGGYPNNEQFFGPGTRLTVL.

This rearrangement joins TRBV5-1 to TRBJ1-1, with no clear D. Trimming stripped 1 base from V and 0 bases from J, with 13 bases between. Looked up from germline, CDR1 is SGHRS and CDR2 is YFSETQ. There are 16 residues in the CDR3. The CDR3 DNA follows: TGCGCCAGCAGCTTGATGGCGGCGGGTATGAACACTGAAGCTTTCTTT. It codes for CASSLMAAGMNTEAFF.

The V gene is TRBV6-5, the J gene TRBJ2-2, with D perhaps matching TRBD2 (5 bases). The CDR3 consists of 13 residues. The germline gives CDR1 MNHEY, CDR2 SVGAGI. The V and J ends lost 7 bases and 7 bases respectively, with 13 bases between them. CDR3 residues: CASTRRGSGELFF. CDR3 DNA sequence: TGTGCCAGCACCAGACGAGGGAGCGGGGAGCTGTTTTTT.

A single count supports this clone. The CDR3 spells CASKKQGILNEKLFF. The CDR3 DNA reads TGTGCCAGCAAGAAACAGGGAATCCTTAATGAAAAACTGTTTTTT. This chain joins TRBV27 and TRBJ1-4; a possible D gene is TRBD1 (6 bases). Trimming removed 7 bases from V and 4 bases from J, with 16 bases in between. From germline, CDR1 is MNHEY and CDR2 SMNVEV (reference sequence). This CDR3 has 15 residues.

The J gene is TRBJ1-6, the V gene TRBV19; TRBD1 matches at 9 bases. This CDR3 contains 17 residues. CDR1 is LNHDA, CDR2 SQIVND, per germline (reference sequence). The J segment lost 7 bases and the V segment lost 5 bases, leaving 12 bases of the junction unmatched. The CDR3 sequence: CASSPGDRVYGNSPLHF. The CDR3 DNA sequence: TGTGCCAGTAGTCCAGGGGACAGGGTGTACGGGAATTCACCCCTCCACTTT.

The V gene is TRBV27, the J gene TRBJ2-3; D gene ambiguous. Per germline, CDR1 MNHEY and CDR2 SMNVEV (reference sequence). The CDR3 has 14 residues. V was cut by 8 bases and J by 4 bases, with 16 bases left in between. The CDR3 nucleotides are TGTGCCAGCGCAACCATTAGCATAGCAGATACGCAGTATTTT. The encoded protein is CASATISIADTQYF.

The chain couples TRBV18 to TRBJ2-1; a possible D gene is TRBD1 (5 bases). V was shortened by 3 bases and J by 2 bases, with 11 bases between the two germline ends. This CDR3 is 15 amino acids long. Germline lookup yields CDR1 KGHSH and CDR2 LQKENI. CDR3 sequence reads: CASSPQGAAYNEQFF. As DNA, the CDR3 is TGTGCCAGCTCACCCCAGGGTGCAGCCTACAATGAGCAGTTCTTC.

The chain is built from TRBV6-5 and TRBJ1-1, with a tentative D call TRBD1 (6 bases). The V gene lost 6 bases and the J gene lost 3 bases, with 14 bases spanning the gap. CDR1 MNHEY and CDR2 SVGAGI come from the germline V gene. This CDR3 has 14 residues. CDR3 in amino acids: CASSQGTIYTEAFF. The CDR3, as DNA: TGTGCCAGCAGCCAGGGGACCATTTACACTGAAGCTTTCTTT.

The V and J genes are TRBV30 and TRBJ2-4; TRBD1 might be the D (7 bases). The germline gives CDR1 GTSNPN, CDR2 SVGIG (reference sequence). This CDR3 spans 15 amino acids. V was cut by 4 bases and J by 6 bases, with 19 bases left in between. CDR3 in amino acids: CAWTSKGQGGNIQYF. CDR3 DNA: TGTGCCTGGACCTCAAAGGGGCAGGGGGGAAACATTCAGTACTTC.

The chain carries TRBV30 and TRBJ1-2, with D possibly TRBD1 on 5 matching bases. V shed 3 bases and J shed 6 bases, with 14 bases lying between them. This CDR3 is built from 13 residues. CDR1 and CDR2 from the germline V gene are GTSNPN and SVGIG (reference sequence). The CDR3, as DNA: TGTGCCTGGAGCCCAACTCCAGGGCATGGCTACACCTTC. This translates into CAWSPTPGHGYTF.

CDR3 DNA: TGTGCCAGCAGCCTCGACTTGACAGAGAAGGACACCTTC. Protein sequence: CASSLDLTEKDTF. The chain joins TRBV7-9 to TRBJ1-2; a possible D gene is TRBD1 (5 bases). V was cut by 5 bases and J by 12 bases, with 19 bases left in between. CDR1 is SEHNR and CDR2 is FQNEAQ in the germline V gene (reference sequence). There are 13 residues in the CDR3.

The chain recombines TRBV7-3 with TRBJ2-1; TRBD1 is a possible D gene (6 bases). The germline V and J ends were trimmed by 5 bases and 9 bases, with 14 bases remaining between them. The CDR3 covers 13 residues. Germline CDR1 SGHTA, CDR2 FQGTGA. CDR3 region: CASSPTTGSEQFF. In nucleotides, the CDR3 is TGTGCCAGCAGCCCCACCACAGGGAGTGAGCAGTTCTTC.

The CDR3 DNA reads as TGCGCCAGCACGGGACAGGGGAACACTGAAGCTTTCTTT. It is translated as CASTGQGNTEAFF. The chain recombines TRBV10-2 with TRBJ1-1; 9 nucleotides agree with TRBD1. The CDR3 has 13 residues. Losses at the gene ends were 7 bases for V and 1 base for J; bases not matched to a gene: 1. Germline loops: CDR1 WSHSY, CDR2 SAAADI.

CDR3 sequence reads: CASAVGDNNQPQHF. The DNA of the CDR3 is TGTGCCAGCGCCGTGGGGGACAATAATCAGCCCCAGCATTTT. J is TRBJ1-5 and V is TRBV9; weak D call: TRBD1 (6 bases). Germline values: CDR1 SGDLS, CDR2 YYNGEE. V lost 7 bases and J 4 bases, leaving 15 bases between the germline ends. This CDR3 region has 14 residues.

The V call is TRBV5-1, the J call TRBJ2-3; 11 bases fit TRBD2. In germline, CDR1 is SGHRS, CDR2 YFSETQ. V shed 5 bases, J shed 1 base, and the junction held 0 bases outside the gene matches. The CDR3 contains 14 residues. The CDR3 spells CASRLAGGTDTQYF. In nucleotides, the CDR3 is TGCGCCAGCAGACTAGCGGGAGGCACAGATACGCAGTATTTT.

The chain has TRBV9 and TRBJ2-3; a weak D match, TRBD2 (7 bases). Trimming pared 0 bases from V and 6 bases from J, leaving 14 bases between. CDR3 length: 15 residues. The germline CDR1 and CDR2 sequences are SGDLS and YYNGEE. The CDR3: CASSVAGGAGDTQYF. DNA of the CDR3: TGTGCCAGCAGCGTAGCTGGGGGGGCGGGTGATACGCAGTATTTT.

The chain joins TRBV7-3 to TRBJ2-3; possibly TRBD2 for D (5 bases). CDR1 is SGHTA and CDR2 is FQGTGA in the germline V gene. This CDR3 spans 13 amino acids. V lost 2 bases and J lost 8, with 11 bases in between. CDR3 region: CASSLEGLSTQYF. Here the CDR3 DNA reads TGTGCCAGCAGCTTAGAGGGTCTCAGTACGCAGTATTTT.

The V gene is TRBV18, the J gene TRBJ2-1, with TRBD2 matching 8 bases. The CDR3 is 15 residues long. CDR1 and CDR2 from the germline V gene are KGHSH and LQKENI. V lost 6 bases, J lost 6 bases, and 10 bases stayed unmatched. The CDR3 sequence: CASSSGLAGSNEQFF. The CDR3 nucleotides read TGTGCCAGCTCGTCGGGCCTAGCGGGCTCCAATGAGCAGTTCTTC.

Turning to this clone: The DNA is omitted, as the CDR3 cannot be located on it reliably, and the CDR3 follows TCRdb's listing. The rearrangement links TRBV10-1 to TRBJ1-3. The CDR3 adds up to 15 amino acids, both ends counted. Germline assignment: CDR1 WNHNN and CDR2 SYGVQD (reference sequence). The CDR3 region is CAYISAPPRGNTIYF.

In its sample, this clone was seen once. The rearrangement links TRBV3-1 (or the pseudogene TRBV3-2) to TRBJ2-5; D gene ambiguous. Trimming pared 2 bases from V and 0 bases from J, leaving 7 bases between. CDR3 size: 14 residues. Looked up from germline, CDR1 is LGHDT and CDR2 is YNNKEL (reference sequence). CDR3 sequence: CASSQTEYQETQYF. CDR3 nucleotides: TGTGCCAGCAGCCAAACAGAGTACCAAGAGACCCAGTACTTC.

J is TRBJ2-5 and V is TRBV2; the match to TRBD2 covers 8 bases. This CDR3 comprises 13 residues. Germline V CDR1 and CDR2: SNHLY, FYNNEI. V was clipped by 4 bases and J by 7 bases; unmatched bases: 5. The chain's CDR3 is CASSGKRETTQYF. As DNA, the CDR3 is TGTGCCAGCAGTGGAAAGCGGGAGACGACCCAGTACTTC.

V gene TRBV2 combines with J gene TRBJ2-5; maybe TRBD2 (6 bases). This CDR3 region has 14 residues. Trimming left V 4 bases short and J 6 bases short, with 15 bases between. CDR1 SNHLY and CDR2 FYNNEI come from the germline V gene. This CDR3 is CASSALGGSKTQYF. The CDR3 nucleotides are TGTGCCAGCAGTGCGCTGGGGGGAAGTAAGACCCAGTACTTC.

V and J are TRBV7-9 and TRBJ2-3; no reliable D call. The germline V and J ends were trimmed by 5 bases and 1 base, with 7 bases remaining between them. This CDR3 contains 13 residues. Germline V gene data show CDR1 as SEHNR and CDR2 as FQNEAQ (reference sequence). The DNA of the CDR3 is TGTGCCAGCAGCCGATCGGGCACAGATACGCAGTATTTT. Protein product: CASSRSGTDTQYF.